One sample yielded the 26 T cell receptor beta chains listed below, sequenced in a study of T cells in Graves' hyperthyroidism and ophthalmopathy. What was amplified from RNA transcripts were TCR beta CDR3 regions. In the first-round RT-PCR of the TCR CDR3, the HTBI primer set was used. Via MiXCR, TCRdb re-called the multiplex PCR reads, giving one row per CDR3 protein. The sample holds roughly 840,000 distinct CDR3 sequences, more than 30% seen once. The sequenced sample was blood. These receptor sequences come from a young man with Graves' hyperthyroidism.

The chain uses TRBV7-2 and TRBJ2-7, with D perhaps TRBD1 (6 bases). With 2 bases removed from V and 1 base from J, the gap between germline ends came to 12 bases. The CDR3 runs to 15 residues. Germline V gene data show CDR1 as SGHTA and CDR2 as FQGNSA. Written as DNA, the CDR3 is TGTACCAGCAGCTTAAAGTCAGACAGGTCCTACGAGCAGTACTTC. As protein: CTSSLKSDRSYEQYF.

This sequence joins TRBV6-1 and TRBJ1-5; 7 nucleotides match TRBD1. In germline, CDR1 is MNHNS, CDR2 SASEGT. The CDR3 loop spans 15 amino acids. The trim removed 6 bases at V and 3 bases at J, leaving 8 bases unmatched. The CDR3 nucleotides are TGTGCCAGCAGCCCTCTGACAGGGCTCAATCAGCCCCAGCATTTT. Its protein is CASSPLTGLNQPQHF.

This clonotype was picked up a small number of times. The V call is TRBV6-5, the J call TRBJ1-1; the D gene is possibly TRBD1 (5 bases). The CDR3 length is 14 residues. V lost 1 base to trimming and J lost 3 bases, with 9 bases between them. The germline V gene has CDR1 MNHEY and CDR2 SVGAGI. The CDR3: CASSYLDTYTEAFF. The CDR3, as DNA: TGTGCCAGCAGTTACTTGGACACGTACACTGAAGCTTTCTTT.

This chain joins TRBV25-1 and TRBJ2-3, with 9 bases that match TRBD2. The ends lost 7 bases at V and 6 bases at J; junction bases unmatched: 8. CDR1 is MGHDK, CDR2 SYGVNS, per germline. The CDR3 extends over 14 amino acids. The CDR3: CASKGGRAWDTQYF. CDR3 coding DNA: TGTGCCAGCAAGGGCGGGAGGGCCTGGGATACGCAGTATTTT.

The rearrangement uses TRBV12-3 or TRBV12-4 and TRBJ1-4, with 12 bases fitting TRBD1. CDR3 length: 16 residues. J gave up 8 bases and V 6 bases, and 10 bases lay outside the gene matches. This chain's CDR3 is CASRPGQGAGWEKLFF. In DNA, the CDR3 is TGTGCCAGCAGGCCGGGACAGGGGGCAGGTTGGGAAAAACTGTTTTTT.

This clonotype was seen repeatedly, ten times or more. The J gene is TRBJ2-2, the V gene TRBV2; D might be TRBD1 or TRBD2, each matching 6 bases. CDR3 size: 17 residues. With 5 bases removed from V and 0 bases from J, the gap between germline ends came to 16 bases. Germline values: CDR1 SNHLY, CDR2 FYNNEI. The CDR3 here is CASSTMEGEANTGELFF. In nucleotides, the CDR3 is TGTGCCAGCAGTACAATGGAGGGGGAAGCGAACACCGGGGAGCTGTTTTTT.

This clonotype was found many times. In DNA, the CDR3 is TGTGCCATCAGCCGCGACAGGGAATTTCAGCCCCAGCATTTT. This translates into CAISRDREFQPQHF. V is TRBV10-3 and J is TRBJ1-5; 7 nucleotides line up with TRBD1. The germline CDR1 and CDR2 sequences are ENHRY and SYGVKD. J gave up 6 bases and V 6 bases, and 8 bases lay outside the gene matches. This CDR3 contains 14 residues.

This clonotype showed up just once. V is TRBV7-2 and J is TRBJ2-2; 8 bases align to TRBD2. The V and J ends lost 4 bases and 2 bases, in that order; junction bases with no gene match: 3. There are 15 residues in the CDR3. From germline, CDR1 is SGHTA and CDR2 FQGNSA. CDR3: CASSYSGTNTGELFF. The CDR3, as DNA: TGTGCCAGCAGCTATAGCGGGACCAACACCGGGGAGCTGTTTTTT.

CDR3 coding DNA: TGTGCCAGCAGCTTAGTGGGGTCCCCTAGCGATGAGCAGTTCTTC. Its translation: CASSLVGSPSDEQFF. The chain carries TRBV7-9 and TRBJ2-7; a possible D gene is TRBD2 (6 bases). The J call is doubtful: the DNA matches TRBJ2-1 better. CDR1 SEHNR and CDR2 FQNEAQ come from the germline V gene (reference sequence). This CDR3 has 15 residues.

The chain carries TRBV6-4 and TRBJ2-7, with D perhaps TRBD1 or TRBD2 (7 bases each). V was pared by 6 bases and J by 5 bases, with 20 bases between. The CDR3 totals 15 residues. CDR1 is MRHNA, CDR2 SNTAGT, per germline. CDR3 sequence reads: CASSGGTASGDEQYF. CDR3 in DNA: TGTGCCAGCAGCGGGGGGACAGCCTCTGGGGACGAGCAGTACTTC.

This clonotype was seen at least ten times. The chain recombines TRBV14 with TRBJ1-4; the D is unclear. The CDR3 length is 12 residues. Trimming stripped 0 bases from V and 10 bases from J, with 6 bases between. The germline CDR1 and CDR2 sequences are SGHDN and FVKESK. The DNA of the CDR3 is TGTGCCAGCAGCCAAGAAAGAAGAAAACTGTTTTTT. Residues: CASSQERRKLFF.

V gene TRBV7-2 combines with J gene TRBJ2-5; tentatively, D is TRBD2 (6 bases). CDR1 and CDR2 from the germline V gene are SGHTA and FQGNSA. Trimming removed 4 bases from V and 2 bases from J, with 14 bases in between. CDR3 length: 15 amino acids. CDR3: CASSSVAGRQETQYF. DNA for the CDR3: TGTGCCAGCAGCTCAGTCGCGGGGAGACAAGAGACCCAGTACTTC.

This clonotype was seen a few times. The rearrangement uses TRBV5-1 and TRBJ2-7, with D possibly being TRBD1 (6 bases). Looked up from germline, CDR1 is SGHRS and CDR2 is YFSETQ. The ends were cut back, 5 bases at V and 5 bases at J, with 20 bases in the middle. The CDR3 covers 15 residues. CDR3 residues: CASRPLVGGRHEQYF. The CDR3 bases are TGCGCCAGCAGGCCCCTTGTAGGGGGACGGCACGAGCAGTACTTC.

Many counts were recorded for this clonotype. This chain joins TRBV20-1 and TRBJ1-5; D perhaps matches TRBD1 (6 bases). This CDR3 region has 14 residues. The V gene's germline CDR1 is DFQATT and CDR2 SNEGSKA (reference sequence). V lost 1 base to trimming and J lost 2 bases, with 9 bases between them. The CDR3 sequence: CSARGGLGNQPQHF. CDR3 sequence (DNA): TGCAGTGCTAGAGGGGGGCTGGGCAATCAGCCCCAGCATTTT.

The rearrangement uses TRBV7-9 and TRBJ2-7; D unclear. The CDR3 is made up of 15 amino acids. Germline V gene lookup returns CDR1 SEHNR and CDR2 FQNEAQ (reference sequence). With 5 bases removed from V and 1 base from J, the gap between germline ends came to 15 bases. The CDR3 loop reads CASSPRLRASYEQYF. The CDR3 nucleotides are TGTGCCAGCAGCCCAAGACTTCGGGCTTCCTACGAGCAGTACTTC.

On this clonotype itself: Since a much larger clone is just one base distant, this may be a read error. The chain is built from TRBV2 and TRBJ2-7; D possibly corresponds to TRBD1 (6 bases). Germline V gives CDR1 SNHLY, CDR2 FYNNEI. The CDR3 totals 15 residues. The ends were cut back, 3 bases at V and 5 bases at J, with 17 bases in the middle. The CDR3 region has the DNA TGTGCCAGCAGTGAGTCATTGGGGACAAGGCACGAGCAGTACTTC. It translates to CASSESLGTRHEQYF.

This clonotype was seen repeatedly, ten times or more. The V gene is TRBV7-9, the J gene TRBJ1-2; 7 bases match TRBD1. Germline assignment: CDR1 SEHNR and CDR2 FQNEAQ (reference sequence). CDR3 size: 13 residues. Losses at the gene ends were 6 bases for V and 6 bases for J; bases not matched to a gene: 7. The CDR3 coding sequence is TGTGCCAGCAGTTACGACAGGGCCGATGGCTACACCTTC. Residues: CASSYDRADGYTF.

The CDR3 is CASSMGGQETQYF. In nucleotides, the CDR3 is TGTGCCAGCTCAATGGGCGGTCAAGAGACCCAGTACTTC. V and J are TRBV11-2 and TRBJ2-5, with unresolved D. The CDR3 runs 13 residues. CDR1 is SGHAT, CDR2 FQNNGV, per germline. The V gene lost 8 bases and the J gene lost 2 bases, with 12 bases spanning the gap.

The chain uses TRBV20-1 and TRBJ2-7; perhaps TRBD2 as D (5 bases). Trimming left V 5 bases short and J 0 bases short, with 11 bases between. Germline assignment: CDR1 DFQATT and CDR2 SNEGSKA (reference sequence). The CDR3 is made up of 13 amino acids. The CDR3 DNA reads as TGCAGTGCTGGCCCGGCGGGCTCCTACGAGCAGTACTTC. Its translation: CSAGPAGSYEQYF.

The rearrangement links TRBV7-9 to TRBJ2-7; 15 positions agree with TRBD2. CDR1 SEHNR and CDR2 FQNEAQ come from the germline V gene (reference sequence). CDR3 length: 15 residues. V was clipped by 5 bases and J by 7 bases; unmatched bases: 6. The CDR3: CASSVGLAGGREQYF. The CDR3 nucleotides are TGTGCCAGCAGCGTGGGACTAGCGGGAGGTCGAGAGCAGTACTTC.

This clonotype has a count of ten or more. This chain connects TRBV29-1 to TRBJ1-3, with D tentatively TRBD1 (6 bases). The V gene's germline CDR1 is SQVTM and CDR2 ANQGSEA. This CDR3 is 14 amino acids long. With 4 bases removed from V and 4 bases from J, the gap between germline ends came to 14 bases. CDR3 nucleotides: TGCAGCGTTGTCGGTGACAGGAAAGGAAACACCATATATTTT. Its protein product is CSVVGDRKGNTIYF.

This clonotype was counted between two and nine times. The chain is built from TRBV7-9 and TRBJ1-6, with D hard to call. The germline V gene encodes CDR1 SEHNR and CDR2 FQNEAQ (reference sequence). V lost 2 bases to trimming and J lost 5 bases, with 16 bases between them. This CDR3 is built from 17 residues. The CDR3 region is CASSLSVISGNNSPLHF. For the CDR3, the DNA is TGTGCCAGCAGCTTAAGTGTAATCTCAGGAAATAATTCACCCCTCCACTTT.

The chain carries TRBV12-3 or TRBV12-4 and TRBJ2-2; D perhaps matches TRBD2 (5 bases). This CDR3 is built from 14 residues. Trimming left V 5 bases short and J 5 bases short, with 12 bases between. CDR3 sequence (DNA): TGTGCCAGCAGTGACCCCCGGACTACCGGGGAGCTGTTTTTT. Translated, it gives CASSDPRTTGELFF.

This clonotype was seen ten or more times. The chain uses TRBV6-5 and TRBJ1-5, with unresolved D. Deletions cut 4 bases from V and 6 bases from J, with 10 bases between. This CDR3 has 13 amino acids. The germline CDR1 and CDR2 sequences are MNHEY and SVGAGI. DNA for the CDR3: TGTGCCAGCAGTTGGAAGGGTACTCAGCCCCAGCATTTT. Translating gives CASSWKGTQPQHF.

This clonotype was observed many times. The rearrangement uses TRBV19 and TRBJ1-2; maybe TRBD1 (5 bases). CDR1 is LNHDA, CDR2 SQIVND, per germline (reference sequence). The CDR3 is 13 residues long. V gave up 3 bases and J gave up 7 bases, with 12 bases separating them. The CDR3, as DNA: TGTGCCAGTAGTATCGTCAGGGCGGGTGGCTACACCTTC. Encoded protein: CASSIVRAGGYTF.

This clonotype was detected only once. One base away lies a much larger clone, so this may be a sequencing read error. This sequence joins TRBV29-1 and TRBJ1-1; D call uncertain. CDR3 length: 12 residues. With 4 bases removed from V and 6 bases from J, the gap between germline ends came to 12 bases. From germline, CDR1 is SQVTM and CDR2 ANQGSEA. The CDR3 is CSVVATGPEAFF. DNA for the CDR3: TGCAGCGTTGTGGCGACTGGGCCTGAAGCTTTCTTT. The complete variable domain, with remaining parts taken from reference TRBV29-1 and TRBJ1-1, reads SAVISQKPSRDICQRGTSLTIQCQVDSQVTMMFWYRQQPGQSLTLIATANQGSEATYESGFVIDKFPISRPNLTFSTLTVSNMSPEDSSIYLCSVVATGPEAFFGQGTRLTVV.